This T cell receptor beta chain was captured by sequencing in a study of T cell responses to AZD1222 COVID-19 vaccine. Turning to the study itself: Pooled samples include second doses given at about 4 or 12 weeks.

Broader study findings: Nearly half of unique spike-specific TCRs reportedly avoided B.1.351 and B.1.1.7 mutated regions.

V was pared by 0 bases and J by 1 base, with 12 bases between. Germline CDR1 and CDR2: MGHRA and YSYEKL. The CDR3 runs to 16 residues. Generated by immunoSEQ multiplex PCR, the TCRdb table keeps only in-frame clones and is missing some. The sample includes under 200,000 clones, about 90% of them seen just once. In regard to this clone: Antigen specificity is unknown.

The chain recombines TRBV4-1 with TRBJ2-5; D is tentatively TRBD1 or TRBD2 (6 bases each). The TCR was taken from an adult in good health. The sample was peripheral blood, taken on day 0 of AZD1222 vaccination. The chain's CDR3 is CASSQDWGAIQETQYF. CDR3 DNA sequence: TGCGCCAGCAGCCAAGATTGGGGGGCGATCCAAGAGACCCAGTACTTC.